The subject of this entry is one T cell receptor beta chain. Its antigen is unknown. This sample was taken from a study of shared clonotypes between healthy human individuals. Findings and caveats of the study: Estimated richness was generally greater in naive than memory subsets. Donors were few, which limited the genetic and exposure-history diversity represented.

Genomic DNA of every subset was divided equally among multiple immunoSEQ plates. Produced via immunoSEQ multiplex PCR; TCRdb's table is partial and in-frame only. The sample consists of 2 million to 2.5 million clones, 85% to 95% of them appearing once. V dropped 3 bases and J dropped 0; count of bases not matched to a gene: 10. The CDR3 is 19 residues long. Germline CDR1 reads SEHNR; CDR2 reads FQNEAQ (reference sequence). The genes are TRBV7-9 and TRBJ2-6, with 8 bases lining up with TRBD2. This sequence was found in a man in his late teens or twenties in good health. Some clones in this sample may be carry-over from other donors' samples. The sequencing input was naive CD4+ T cells from PBMCs. Subset specified: CD45RA+ positively selected. The CDR3 DNA follows: TGTGCCAGCAGCTTTAAGGCTAGCGGGTTTCGCTCTGGGGCCAACGTCCTGACTTTC. It is translated as CASSFKASGFRSGANVLTF.